The rows below give T cell receptor beta chains drawn from one sample of a study of Ad26.COV2.S vaccination and SARS-CoV-2 variants. Measured with immunoSEQ multiplex PCR; TCRdb has only the in-frame clones, and not every one. The data show 380,000 or so clones, with about four fifths seen just once and about 7.1% held by the top ten. Sequences were derived from peripheral blood, sampled in a trial of Ad26.COV2.S vaccine versus placebo. These receptors were obtained from a person between 18 and 65 years old who received the Ad26.COV2.S COVID-19 vaccine or a placebo. Both conserved end residues are part of each CDR3. A D gene is named only where the DNA matches it firmly. Part of the rows lack a size; the others show once, few, many or a class for expanded clones.

TRBV10-3	TRBD2	TRBJ2-5	NA	CAISGGGLAERWQETQYF	TGTGCCATCAGTGGCGGGGGGCTAGCGGAGCGGTGGCAAGAGACCCAGTACTTC
TRBV2	TRBD1	TRBJ1-4	NA	CASSRPGGGTNEKLFF	TGTGCCAGCAGTCGGCCAGGGGGCGGGACTAATGAAAAACTGTTTTTT
TRBV6-2/TRBV6-3	NA	TRBJ2-7	NA	CASRYGTYEQYF	TGTGCCAGCAGGTACGGGACCTACGAGCAGTACTTC
TRBV27	NA	TRBJ1-2	NA	CASRSLAAHGYTF	TGTGCCAGCAGATCCCTGGCAGCCCATGGCTACACCTTC
TRBV7-9	TRBD1	TRBJ2-7	NA	CASQDRATYEQYF	TGTGCCTCTCAGGACAGGGCAACCTACGAGCAGTACTTC
TRBV10-3	TRBD2	TRBJ2-1	NA	CATSERELDEQFF	TGTGCCACCTCAGAGCGGGAGTTGGATGAGCAGTTCTTC
TRBV7-9	TRBD1	TRBJ2-3	NA	CASSSDRVETDTQYF	TGTGCCAGCAGCTCCGACAGGGTGGAGACAGATACGCAGTATTTT
TRBV7-9	NA	TRBJ1-3	few	CASSLGQYSGNTIYF	TGTGCCAGCAGCTTAGGACAGTACTCTGGAAACACCATATATTTT
TRBV4-1	NA	TRBJ2-1	once	CASSQGGDNEQFF	TGCGCCAGCAGCCAAGGGGGGGACAATGAGCAGTTCTTC
TRBV27	NA	TRBJ2-1	NA	CASSYSRLLLFNEQFF	TGTGCCAGCAGTTATTCCCGACTCCTCCTCTTCAATGAGCAGTTCTTC
TRBV18	TRBD2	TRBJ2-1	NA	CASSPPGLAGLSSYNEQFF	TGTGCCAGCTCACCACCGGGACTAGCGGGTTTAAGCTCCTACAATGAGCAGTTCTTC
TRBV5-1	NA	TRBJ1-2	NA	CASSLSPEYGYTF	TGCGCCAGCAGCTTGTCGCCGGAATATGGCTACACCTTC
TRBV30	NA	TRBJ2-1	NA	CAWSVQWPSRREARAQFF	TGTGCCTGGAGTGTACAATGGCCTTCTAGGCGGGAAGCCCGGGCGCAGTTCTTC
TRBV29-1	NA	TRBJ2-7	NA	CSVGQSYEQYF	TGCAGCGTTGGACAGAGCTACGAGCAGTACTTC
TRBV4-3	TRBD2	TRBJ2-3	once	CASSQDSSGGWSDTQYF	TGCGCCAGCAGCCAAGATTCTAGCGGGGGGTGGTCAGATACGCAGTATTTT
TRBV10-3	NA	TRBJ2-1	NA	CAIRGERAYNEQFF	TGTGCCATCAGGGGGGAAAGGGCCTACAATGAGCAGTTCTTC
TRBV29-1	TRBD1	TRBJ1-2	NA	CSVPGTGDGYTF	TGCAGCGTCCCCGGGACAGGAGATGGCTACACCTTC
TRBV3-1/TRBV3-2	NA	TRBJ2-7	NA	CASSHFGVDEQYF	TGTGCCAGCAGCCATTTTGGTGTCGACGAGCAGTACTTC
TRBV6-2/TRBV6-3	NA	TRBJ2-4	NA	CASSVRGAKNIQYF	TGTGCCAGCAGCGTCAGGGGAGCCAAAAACATTCAGTACTTC
TRBV11-1	NA	TRBJ1-6	once	CASSSGVANSPLHF	TGTGCCAGCAGCTCAGGGGTTGCCAATTCACCCCTCCACTTT
TRBV6-1	TRBD1	TRBJ1-4	NA	CASSVGTGTTNEKLFF	TGTGCCAGCAGTGTTGGGACAGGGACAACTAATGAAAAACTGTTTTTT
TRBV30	NA	TRBJ1-1	NA	CAWSGQAGTEAFF	TGTGCCTGGAGTGGACAGGCCGGAACTGAAGCTTTCTTT
TRBV7-2	TRBD1	TRBJ1-2	few	CASSQPGTVYGYTF	TGTGCCAGCAGCCAACCCGGGACAGTCTATGGCTACACCTTC
TRBV19	NA	TRBJ2-3	NA	CASSIDVDTQYF	TGTGCCAGTAGTATAGATGTAGATACGCAGTATTTT
TRBV7-2	TRBD1	TRBJ2-2	once	CASSSTPQGANTGELFF	TGTGCCAGCAGTTCCACCCCGCAGGGGGCGAACACCGGGGAGCTGTTTTTT
TRBV15	TRBD1	TRBJ1-5	once	CATSSSEGAQINQPQHF	TGTGCCACCAGCAGCTCAGAGGGGGCGCAGATTAATCAGCCCCAGCATTTT
TRBV7-9	NA	TRBJ1-3	few	CASSPGGLSGNTIYF	TGTGCCAGCAGCCCAGGAGGCCTCTCTGGAAACACCATATATTTT
TRBV19	NA	TRBJ2-3	few	CASSNPGANTQYF	TGTGCCAGTAGTAACCCGGGGGCGAATACGCAGTATTTT
TRBV4-1	TRBD1	TRBJ2-5	once	CASSQEGQGTETQYF	TGCGCCAGCAGCCAAGAGGGACAGGGGACGGAGACCCAGTACTTC